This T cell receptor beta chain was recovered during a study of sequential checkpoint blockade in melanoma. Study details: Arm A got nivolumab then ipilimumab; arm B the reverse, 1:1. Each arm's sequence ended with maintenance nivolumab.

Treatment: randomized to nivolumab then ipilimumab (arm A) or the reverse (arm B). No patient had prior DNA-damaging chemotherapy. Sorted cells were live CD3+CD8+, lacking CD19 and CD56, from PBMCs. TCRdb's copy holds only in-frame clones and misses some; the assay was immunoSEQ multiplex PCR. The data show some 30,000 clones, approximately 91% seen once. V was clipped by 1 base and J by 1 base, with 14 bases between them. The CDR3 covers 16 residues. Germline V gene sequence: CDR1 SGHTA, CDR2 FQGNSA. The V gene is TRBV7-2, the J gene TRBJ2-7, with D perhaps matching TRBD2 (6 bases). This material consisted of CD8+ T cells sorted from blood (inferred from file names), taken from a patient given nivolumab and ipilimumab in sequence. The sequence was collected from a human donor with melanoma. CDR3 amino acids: CASSLVGGEVSYEQYF. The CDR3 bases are TGTGCCAGCAGCTTAGTGGGCGGGGAGGTATCCTACGAGCAGTACTTC.